Shown below are 4 T cell receptor beta chains from a single sample sequenced in a study of blood T cell repertoires in COVID-19. Repertoires were generated with immunoSEQ multiplex PCR, while TCRdb's copy carries only in-frame clones and drops some. This table has over 30,000 clones, roughly 90% appearing once. Sequencing was performed on peripheral blood. Receptors were obtained from a man between 65 and 80 years old with acute or convalescent COVID-19.

This clone was picked up one time. The genes are TRBV11-3 and TRBJ2-1; 8 positions agree with TRBD1. The CDR3 sequence is 15 residues long. Trimming cost V 4 bases and J 4 bases; bases outside gene matches: 6. CDR1 SGHNT and CDR2 YENEEA come from the germline V gene. The CDR3 is CASSSGTGGYNEQFF. In DNA, the CDR3 is TGTGCCAGCAGCTCCGGGACAGGTGGTTACAATGAGCAGTTCTTC. The whole variable domain, remainder taken from reference TRBV11-3 and TRBJ2-1, is EAGVVQSPRYKIIEKKQPVAFWCNPISGHNTLYWYLQNLGQGPELLIRYENEEAVDDSQLPKDRFSAERLKGVDSTLKIQPAELGDSAVYLCASSSGTGGYNEQFFGPGTRLTVL.

The chain recombines TRBV19 with TRBJ2-2; the match to TRBD1 covers 8 bases. CDR3 size: 17 residues. Trimming at V came to 3 bases and at J to 5 bases, leaving 11 bases not matched to a gene. Germline CDR1 reads LNHDA; CDR2 reads SQIVND (reference sequence). The CDR3 protein is CASSIDPRRGLTGELFF. In nucleotides, the CDR3 is TGTGCCAGTAGTATTGACCCTCGCAGGGGGCTTACCGGGGAGCTGTTTTTT.

The genes are TRBV28 and TRBJ1-5; possible D gene TRBD1, 6 bases. Between the trimmed V and J ends, which lost 3 bases and 0 bases, there was a span of 9 bases. Germline values: CDR1 MDHEN, CDR2 SYDVKM. The CDR3 spans 15 residues. The CDR3 sequence: CASSLDRTSNQPQHF. The CDR3 nucleotides are TGTGCCAGCAGTTTGGACAGAACTAGCAATCAGCCCCAGCATTTT.

This chain connects TRBV5-1 to TRBJ2-1; D is possibly TRBD1 (5 bases). The CDR3 has 13 amino acids. V lost 4 bases and J 5 bases, leaving 10 bases between the germline ends. Germline CDR1 and CDR2: SGHRS and YFSETQ. The CDR3 DNA is TGCGCCAGCAGCGTGCAGACAGACAATGAGCAGTTCTTC. It encodes CASSVQTDNEQFF.